Shown below are 17 T cell receptor beta chains from a single sample sequenced in a study of metastatic and nonmetastatic thyroid tumors. Using MiXCR, TCRdb re-called clones from the PCR reads. The sample contains 15,000 to 20,000 clones, approximately 13% of which appear only once. Until they underwent thyroid surgery, no patient had received any treatment. What was sequenced was tumor tissue. Receptors originate from a female donor with papillary thyroid cancer or a benign thyroid nodule (not recorded which). Some clones in this sample may be carry-over from other donors' samples.

This clone showed up many times. Other DNA sequences in the same sample also yield this CDR3. The chain carries TRBV20-1 and TRBJ1-5, with D unresolved. V was clipped by 5 bases and J by 0 bases, with 11 bases between them. CDR3 length: 14 residues. Germline V gene sequence: CDR1 DFQATT, CDR2 SNEGSKA (reference sequence). The CDR3 loop reads CSAEIWDSNQPQHF. Here the CDR3 DNA reads TGCAGTGCTGAAATTTGGGATAGCAATCAGCCCCAGCATTTT.

This clone came up many times. The chain is built from TRBV5-5 and TRBJ2-3, with TRBD2 matching over 8 bases. This CDR3 region has 16 residues. V was pared by 1 base and J by 0 bases, with 4 bases of the junction left unmatched. Per germline, CDR1 SGHKS and CDR2 YYEKEE (reference sequence). CDR3 DNA: TGTGCCAGCAGCTTGTTCGGGGGGGCTAGCACAGATACGCAGTATTTT. Translated: CASSLFGGASTDTQYF.

This clone was observed at least ten times. This chain links TRBV6-1 with TRBJ2-3; the D is unclear. The CDR3 has 14 residues. V was pared by 6 bases and J by 2 bases, with 12 bases between. The germline CDR1 and CDR2 sequences are MNHNS and SASEGT. The chain's CDR3 is CASSQYGATDTQYF. As DNA, the CDR3 is TGTGCCAGCAGCCAATACGGCGCCACAGATACGCAGTATTTT.

The chain employs TRBV30 and TRBJ1-6; TRBD1 aligns across 9 bases. The CDR3 sequence is 14 residues long. Germline V CDR1 and CDR2: GTSNPN, SVGIG (reference sequence). The junction had 5 bases not matched to a gene; V was cut back by 3 bases and J by 8 bases. CDR3 nucleotides: TGTGCCTGGAGAGTCTGGACAGGGGATTCACCCCTCCACTTT. Translation gives CAWRVWTGDSPLHF.

This clone showed up many times. The gene calls are TRBV6-5 and TRBJ2-1; a possible D gene is TRBD2 (5 bases). Germline CDR1 and CDR2: MNHEY and SVGAGI. The CDR3 contains 18 residues. V was cut by 0 bases and J by 4 bases, with 19 bases left in between. CDR3: CASSYSPRFTRGYNEQFF. In DNA form, the CDR3 reads TGTGCCAGCAGTTACTCTCCACGATTTACTCGAGGGTACAATGAGCAGTTCTTC.

This clone qualifies as medium-sized. The chain employs TRBV11-2 and TRBJ1-2, with TRBD1 matching over 7 bases. The CDR3 runs to 13 residues. Germline V lookup: CDR1 SGHAT, CDR2 FQNNGV. After removal of 5 bases from V and 8 bases from J, the junction contained 8 bases not matched to a gene. CDR3 in DNA: TGTGCCAGCAGCCCTTACAGGGGTATGGGCTACACCTTC. Its protein is CASSPYRGMGYTF.

This sequence joins TRBV6-1 and TRBJ2-7; 8 bases align to TRBD2. Germline V lookup: CDR1 MNHNS, CDR2 SASEGT. CDR3 size: 14 residues. The J segment lost 1 base and the V segment lost 10 bases, leaving 9 bases of the junction unmatched. CDR3 DNA sequence: TGTGCCATCTCATTAGCGGGGCCTTCCTACGAGCAGTACTTC. Translating gives CAISLAGPSYEQYF.

The chain recombines TRBV11-2 with TRBJ2-7; 7 positions agree with TRBD2. Germline loops: CDR1 SGHAT, CDR2 FQNNGV. The CDR3 has 15 residues. Germline trimming cut 0 bases from V and 3 bases from J; bases unmatched to any gene: 5. The CDR3 DNA is TGTGCCAGCAGCTTAGAAAGAGCGGGAATCTACGAGCAGTACTTC. The encoded protein is CASSLERAGIYEQYF.

This clone was counted many times. The chain uses TRBV25-1 and TRBJ2-7, with TRBD2 matching over 10 bases. This CDR3 region has 13 residues. The germline CDR1 and CDR2 sequences are MGHDK and SYGVNS. V lost 8 bases, J lost 4 bases, and 5 bases stayed unmatched. This CDR3 reads CASLSSGSYEQYF. The CDR3 DNA reads TGTGCCAGCCTCTCTAGCGGGAGTTACGAGCAGTACTTC.

This chain joins TRBV20-1 and TRBJ2-7, with 7 bases lining up with TRBD1. Germline CDR1 DFQATT, CDR2 SNEGSKA (reference sequence). V gave up 6 bases and J gave up 0 bases; unmatched junction bases: 29. The CDR3 runs to 21 residues. CDR3 coding DNA: TGCAGTGCCGGAGGTAGTTTCCGGGACAGTTTGGGGAGCGGATTCTCCTACGAGCAGTACTTC. This translates into CSAGGSFRDSLGSGFSYEQYF.

There are a few counts of this clone. The chain links TRBV27 to TRBJ1-1; tentative D call: TRBD1 (6 bases). Per germline, CDR1 MNHEY and CDR2 SMNVEV (reference sequence). The V and J ends lost 5 bases and 7 bases respectively, with 17 bases between them. The CDR3 sequence is 14 residues long. The CDR3 DNA follows: TGTGCCAGCAGTCAAGTGGGGGGCTGGGTTGAAGCTTTCTTT. Protein: CASSQVGGWVEAFF.

V is TRBV20-1 and J is TRBJ1-1, with a possible D match to TRBD1 (6 bases). The V gene's germline CDR1 is DFQATT and CDR2 SNEGSKA (reference sequence). Trimming stripped 2 bases from V and 7 bases from J, with 14 bases between. The CDR3 has 13 amino acids. Here the CDR3 reads CSARYLQGREAFF. The CDR3 DNA follows: TGCAGTGCTAGATATCTGCAGGGGCGTGAAGCTTTCTTT.

In this sample, this clone turned up many times. This chain connects TRBV20-1 to TRBJ2-7; 7 bases align to TRBD2. The CDR3 consists of 12 residues. Germline V lookup: CDR1 DFQATT, CDR2 SNEGSKA (reference sequence). J was trimmed by 7 bases and V by 3 bases; bases with no gene match: 6. CDR3 sequence (DNA): TGCAGTGCTAGGCCTACCGGGGGGGAGCAGTACTTC. As protein: CSARPTGGEQYF.

This clone has a count of ten or more. V gene TRBV4-2 combines with J gene TRBJ2-2; 11 bases fit TRBD2. The V gene's germline CDR1 is LGHNA and CDR2 YNFKEQ. The V and J ends lost 4 bases and 5 bases, in that order; junction bases with no gene match: 9. CDR3 length equals 17 residues. CDR3 residues: CASSPAALAGGTGELFF. The DNA of the CDR3 is TGTGCCAGCAGCCCAGCCGCGTTAGCGGGGGGGACCGGGGAGCTGTTTTTT.

This clone was seen many times. The rearrangement links TRBV11-2 to TRBJ1-1; a weak D match, TRBD1 (5 bases). The CDR3 sequence is 12 residues long. Germline V lookup: CDR1 SGHAT, CDR2 FQNNGV. V was pared by 0 bases and J by 7 bases, with 6 bases between. The CDR3 protein is CASSLEGDEAFF. The CDR3 DNA reads TGTGCCAGCAGCTTAGAAGGGGATGAAGCTTTCTTT.

This clone was picked up many times. The chain carries TRBV30 and TRBJ2-1; TRBD2 agrees at 7 bases. CDR1 is GTSNPN and CDR2 is SVGIG in the germline V gene (reference sequence). Trimming at V came to 0 bases and at J to 9 bases, leaving 8 bases not matched to a gene. This CDR3 comprises 14 residues. CDR3: CAWSVGLAVGEQFF. The CDR3 DNA reads as TGTGCCTGGAGTGTCGGTCTAGCGGTTGGTGAGCAGTTCTTC. Full variable domain (remainder filled in from reference TRBV30 and TRBJ2-1): SQTIHQWPATLVQPVGSPLSLECTVEGTSNPNLYWYRQAAGRGLQLLFYSVGIGQISSEVPQNLSASRPQDRQFILSSKKLLLSDSGFYLCAWSVGLAVGEQFFGPGTRLTVL.

This clone is judged medium-sized. This chain joins TRBV6-1 and TRBJ1-3; D unresolved. CDR1 and CDR2 (germline): MNHNS, SASEGT. This CDR3 is built from 14 residues. Trimming took 3 bases from V and 0 from J, leaving 6 bases between them. CDR3 coding DNA: TGTGCCAGCAGTGACGGTTCCTCTGGAAACACCATATATTTT. Protein sequence: CASSDGSSGNTIYF.